The T cell receptor beta chain described here comes from a study of human T cells and chemical hapten exposure. Study background: Sensitizing treatment utilized 2% DPC over a 2 cm by 2 cm portion of upper inner arm skin.

Time point of the sample: pre-sensitization, week 0. Treatment meaning: therapeutic diphenylcyclopropenone sensitization with weekly scalp DPC. The V gene's germline CDR1 is SGHAT and CDR2 FQDESV (reference sequence). The CDR3 has 16 amino acids. This clonotype has more than one count but fewer than ten. One junction end does not reproduce the germline sequence, and a read error may be involved. TCRdb ran MiXCR on the RACE reads and lists one entry per CDR3 protein. The table records tens of thousands of distinct CDR3 sequences, over 10% of them present only once. The input for sequencing was whole blood, taken in connection with sensitization to the hapten diphenylcyclopropenone (DPC). The gene calls are TRBV11-1 and TRBJ2-6; either TRBD1 or TRBD2 may fit D (5 bases each). The source is a woman aged 25 to 39 with alopecia areata. Some clones in this sample may be carry-over from other donors' samples. The CDR3 DNA reads TGTGCCAGCAGCTTAATCGCTAGCTCTGGGGCCAACGTCATGACTTTC. Its translation: CASSLIASSGANVMTF.